This TCR beta chain was sequenced for a study of Graves' ophthalmopathy and Graves' hyperthyroidism. Study conclusions and caveats: Sensitivity of approximately 88% and specificity of approximately 81% were achieved when a 13-signature model separated ophthalmopathy from stable hyperthyroidism. Also, most clonotypes expanded in the thyroid above 0.001 frequency appeared in blood.

The CDR3 is 14 residues long. V was clipped by 5 bases and J by 5 bases, with 16 bases between them. The germline V gene encodes CDR1 SEHNR and CDR2 FQNEAQ (reference sequence). This clonotype has just a few counts. Its antigen remains unidentified. Since a much larger clone is just one base distant, this may be a read error. This likely comes from a read error, as the CDR3 has no conserved phenylalanine or tryptophan at its end. Ophthalmopathy-affected donors exhibited moderate-to-severe activity, CAS ≥3, NOSPECS ≥4, and duration under 3 months. Orbital computed tomography and thyroid ultrasound, along with TRAb, serum thyroxine and clinical symptoms, underpinned diagnosis. TCR beta CDR3 amplification used RNA transcripts. Second-round multiplex PCR came after a first-round RT-PCR that employed HTBI primers. TCRdb re-analysed the multiplex PCR reads in MiXCR, keeping a single row per CDR3 protein. Among about 220,000 distinct CDR3 sequences listed, about a fifth were seen once.

Sequencing was performed on peripheral blood. The rearrangement joins TRBV7-9 to TRBJ2-7; possibly TRBD1 for D (5 bases). This sequence originates from a woman aged 45 to 65 with Graves' ophthalmopathy. CDR3 bases: TGTGCCAGCAGCCCTGACAGATCAAGGGACGAGCAGTACTCC. It specifies CASSPDRSRDEQYS.